The entry below describes one T cell receptor (beta chain). Its recognized antigen is unknown. The input lacks base qualities; no much larger clone sits a single base away. TCRbeta CDR3 regions were amplified from genomic DNA by means of the immunoSEQ Assay, a bias-controlled multiplex PCR. The authors processed their data as follows. Within the assay, amplification of reference gene primers was used to estimate how many nucleated cells each sample contained. Sequence reads were collapsed and filtered to measure the absolute abundance of every unique TCRbeta CDR3 rearrangement. For each sample, productive Simpson clonality was calculated by taking the square root of Simpson's diversity index across productive rearrangements. TCRdb limited this immuneACCESS table to in-frame rearrangements with V and J called. A share of clones is missing; checked studies link under half to unresolved V genes, and the rest is unexplained. The V and J calls and clone size are taken from that table; D and trimming were inferred from the DNA. Present in this sample are about 400,000 clones, approximately 85% of which were seen just once. The top ten clonotypes cover 2% to 2.5% of the sample.

The germline V gene sets CDR1 to SGDLS and CDR2 to YYNGEE. Here V drops 1 base and J drops 8 bases, and the junction holds 15 bases not matched to any gene. From its cysteine to its phenylalanine, the CDR3 spans 17 amino acids. The read is trimmed to its CDR3 DNA, 51 bases read in frame from base 1. In the prospective study, participants were about 18 to 100 years old, resided in 24 geographic areas of the United States, and were enrolled through a virtual design. In the prospective study, cohorts were assigned on the basis of participant-reported clinical history obtained from a screening survey and a study questionnaire. In the prospective study, whole blood, serum and a nasopharyngeal or oropharyngeal swab were collected from each participant by mobile phlebotomists. Prospective study participants could optionally give additional blood draws and questionnaires over a roughly two-month period. Before DNA extraction, blood samples from the prospective study were shipped at room temperature or frozen.

The data originate from a study of blood T cell repertoires in COVID-19 (dated by TCRdb to about 2020). Describing the broader study: Samples from collaborators originated in the United States, Italy and Spain and spanned both the acute and convalescent phases of COVID-19. The material from the prospective study consisted of cDNA or gDNA derived from T cells, B-cell-depleted T cells, or PBMCs. Deeply sampled blood TCRbeta repertoires from subjects exposed to, actively infected with, or recovered from COVID-19 were included in the dataset. The repertoires were made available in a free public database intended to serve as a resource for research on the immune response to SARS-CoV-2. Samples were obtained from the ongoing ImmuneRACE study (first 160 participants) and from 1,200 or so subjects provided by 6 global collaborators. The sample metadata nearly always contained a de-identified subject ID, COVID-19 status, age in years and sex. Where available, HLA class I and class II types were taken from metadata supplied by the sample provider and were not determined by assay-based typing. On the study overall, not on this receptor specifically: The amount of clinical and demographic metadata varied by source and participant and was provided uncurated.

The sequence was obtained from a woman between 35 and 50 years old with acute COVID-19. The chain joins TRBV9 to TRBJ2-1; a stretch of 7 junction bases matches TRBD1. Input material: PBMCs or T cells enriched from blood (not recorded which). CDR3 protein: CASSVSIGGQDVHEQFF. The DNA sequence is as follows: TGTGCCAGCAGCGTAAGTATAGGGGGCCAAGACGTTCATGAGCAGTTCTTC. Supplemented by the reference TRBV9 and TRBJ2-1 proteins around the CDR3, the complete variable domain is DSGVTQTPKHLITATGQRVTLRCSPRSGDLSVYWYQQSLDQGLQFLIQYYNGEERAKGNILERFSAQQFPDLHSELNLSSLELGDSALYFCASSVSIGGQDVHEQFFGPGTRLTVL.